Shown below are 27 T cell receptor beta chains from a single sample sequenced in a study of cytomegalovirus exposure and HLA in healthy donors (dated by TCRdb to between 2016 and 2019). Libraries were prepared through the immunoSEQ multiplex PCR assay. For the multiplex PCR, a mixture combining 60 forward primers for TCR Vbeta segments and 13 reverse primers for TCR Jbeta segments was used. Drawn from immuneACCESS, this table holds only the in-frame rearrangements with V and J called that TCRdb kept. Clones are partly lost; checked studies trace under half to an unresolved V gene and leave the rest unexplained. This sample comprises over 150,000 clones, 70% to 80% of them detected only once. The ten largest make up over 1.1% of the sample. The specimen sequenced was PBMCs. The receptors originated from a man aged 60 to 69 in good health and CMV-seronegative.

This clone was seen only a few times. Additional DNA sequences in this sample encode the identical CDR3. This chain's CDR3 is CSVRTGGNYGYTF. CDR3 nucleotide sequence: TGCAGCGTTAGGACAGGGGGGAACTATGGCTACACCTTC. The rearrangement joins TRBV29-1 to TRBJ1-2; 10 bases agree with TRBD1. The CDR3 has 13 residues. CDR1 and CDR2 (germline): SQVTM, ANQGSEA. J gave up 2 bases and V 5 bases, and 2 bases lay outside the gene matches.

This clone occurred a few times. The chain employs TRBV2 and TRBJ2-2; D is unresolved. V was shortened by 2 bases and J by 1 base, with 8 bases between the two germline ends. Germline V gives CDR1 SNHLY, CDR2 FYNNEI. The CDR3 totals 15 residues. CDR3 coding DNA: TGTGCCAGCAGTGAACAGACGGGGAACACCGGGGAGCTGTTTTTT. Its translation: CASSEQTGNTGELFF.

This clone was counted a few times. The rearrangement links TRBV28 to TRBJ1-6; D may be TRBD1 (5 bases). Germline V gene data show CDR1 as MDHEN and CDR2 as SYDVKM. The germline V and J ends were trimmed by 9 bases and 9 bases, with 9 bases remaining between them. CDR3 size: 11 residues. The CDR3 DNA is TGTGCCAGTAGACAGTTTTCACCCCTCCACTTT. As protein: CASRQFSPLHF.

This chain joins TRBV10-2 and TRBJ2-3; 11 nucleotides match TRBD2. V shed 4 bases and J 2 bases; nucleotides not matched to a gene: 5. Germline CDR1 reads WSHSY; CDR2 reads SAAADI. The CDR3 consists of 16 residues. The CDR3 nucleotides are TGCGCCAGCAGTGGGCCGGGACTAGCGGACACAGATACGCAGTATTTT. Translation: CASSGPGLADTDTQYF.

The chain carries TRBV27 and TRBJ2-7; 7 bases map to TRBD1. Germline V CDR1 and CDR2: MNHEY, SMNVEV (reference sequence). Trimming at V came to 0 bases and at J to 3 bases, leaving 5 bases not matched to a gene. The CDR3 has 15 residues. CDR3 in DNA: TGTGCCAGCAGTTTATCGAGAGGGGGCGTCTACGAGCAGTACTTC. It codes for CASSLSRGGVYEQYF.

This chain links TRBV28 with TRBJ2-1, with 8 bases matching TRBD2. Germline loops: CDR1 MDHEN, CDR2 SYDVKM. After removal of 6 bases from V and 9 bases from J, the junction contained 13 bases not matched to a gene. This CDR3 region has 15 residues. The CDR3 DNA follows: TGTGCCAGCAGGCCGGGACTAGGGGACCTCGGTGAGCAGTTCTTC. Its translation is CASRPGLGDLGEQFF.

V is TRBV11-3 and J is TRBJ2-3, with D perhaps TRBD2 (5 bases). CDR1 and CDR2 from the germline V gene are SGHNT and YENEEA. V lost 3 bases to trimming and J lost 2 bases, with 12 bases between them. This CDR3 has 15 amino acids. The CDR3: CASSFLGESTDTQYF. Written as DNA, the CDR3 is TGTGCCAGCAGCTTTCTCGGGGAATCCACAGATACGCAGTATTTT.

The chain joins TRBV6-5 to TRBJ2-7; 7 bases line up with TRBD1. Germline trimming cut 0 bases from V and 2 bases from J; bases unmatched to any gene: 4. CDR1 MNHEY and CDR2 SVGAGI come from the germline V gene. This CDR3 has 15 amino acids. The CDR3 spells CASSYSRQGPYEQYF. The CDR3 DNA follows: TGTGCCAGCAGTTACTCGAGACAGGGCCCCTACGAGCAGTACTTC.

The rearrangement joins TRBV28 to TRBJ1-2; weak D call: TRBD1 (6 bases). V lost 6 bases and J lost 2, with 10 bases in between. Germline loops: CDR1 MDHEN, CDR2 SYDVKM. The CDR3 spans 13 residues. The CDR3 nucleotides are TGTGCCAGCAGACCCACAGGGAACTATGGCTACACCTTC. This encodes CASRPTGNYGYTF.

The CDR3 is CASSLIAGAPTDTQYF. CDR3 coding DNA: TGTGCCAGCAGCTTGATAGCGGGGGCCCCCACAGATACGCAGTATTTT. The rearrangement uses TRBV5-8 and TRBJ2-3, with 9 bases aligning to TRBD2. The CDR3 is made up of 16 amino acids. J gave up 2 bases and V 1 base, and 5 bases lay outside the gene matches. Germline CDR1 is SGHTS and CDR2 is YDEGEE.

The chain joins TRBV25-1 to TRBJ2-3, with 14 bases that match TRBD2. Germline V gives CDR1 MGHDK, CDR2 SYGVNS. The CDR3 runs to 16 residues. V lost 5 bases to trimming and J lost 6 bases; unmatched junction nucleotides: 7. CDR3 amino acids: CASSRETSGRVDTQYF. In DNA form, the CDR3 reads TGTGCCAGCAGTCGAGAGACTAGCGGGAGGGTGGATACGCAGTATTTT.

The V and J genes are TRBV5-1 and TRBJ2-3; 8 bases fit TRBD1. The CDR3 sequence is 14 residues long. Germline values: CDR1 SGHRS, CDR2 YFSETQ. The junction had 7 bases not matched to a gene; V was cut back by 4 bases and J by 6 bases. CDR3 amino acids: CASSQDRVPDTQYF. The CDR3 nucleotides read TGCGCCAGCAGCCAGGACAGGGTACCGGATACGCAGTATTTT. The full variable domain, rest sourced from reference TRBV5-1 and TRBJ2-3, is KAGVTQTPRYLIKTRGQQVTLSCSPISGHRSVSWYQQTPGQGLQFLFEYFSETQRNKGNFPGRFSGRQFSNSRSEMNVSTLELGDSALYLCASSQDRVPDTQYFGPGTRLTVL.

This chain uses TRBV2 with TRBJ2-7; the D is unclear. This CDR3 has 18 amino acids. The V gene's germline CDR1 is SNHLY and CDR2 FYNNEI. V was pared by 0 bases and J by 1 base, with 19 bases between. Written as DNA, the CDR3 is TGTGCCAGCAGTGAAGCGCTGTGGCGGAGTAGTTTTTCCTACGAGCAGTACTTC. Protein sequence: CASSEALWRSSFSYEQYF.

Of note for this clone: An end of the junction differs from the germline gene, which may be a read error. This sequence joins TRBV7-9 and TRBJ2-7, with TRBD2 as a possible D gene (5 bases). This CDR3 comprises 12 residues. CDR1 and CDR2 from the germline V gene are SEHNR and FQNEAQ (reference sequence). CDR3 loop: CSSSPTGYEQYF. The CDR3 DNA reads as TGTTCCAGCAGCCCCACGGGGTACGAGCAGTACTTC.

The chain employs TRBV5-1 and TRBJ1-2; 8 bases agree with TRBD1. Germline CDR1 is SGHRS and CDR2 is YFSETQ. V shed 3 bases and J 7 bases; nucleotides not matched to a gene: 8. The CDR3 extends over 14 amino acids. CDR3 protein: CASSSPRQGFGYTF. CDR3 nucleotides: TGCGCCAGCAGCTCACCACGACAGGGGTTTGGCTACACCTTC.

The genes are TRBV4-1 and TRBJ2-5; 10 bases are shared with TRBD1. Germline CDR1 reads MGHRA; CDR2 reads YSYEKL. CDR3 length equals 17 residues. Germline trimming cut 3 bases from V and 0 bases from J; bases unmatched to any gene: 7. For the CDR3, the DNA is TGCGCCAGCAGCCAGACCCCCGGGACAGGGGACCAAGAGACCCAGTACTTC. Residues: CASSQTPGTGDQETQYF.

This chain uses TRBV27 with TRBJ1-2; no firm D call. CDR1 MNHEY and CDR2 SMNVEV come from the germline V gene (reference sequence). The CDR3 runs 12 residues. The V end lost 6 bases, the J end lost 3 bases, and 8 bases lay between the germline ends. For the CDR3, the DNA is TGTGCCAGCAGGAGGCTAGACTATGGCTACACCTTC. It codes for CASRRLDYGYTF.

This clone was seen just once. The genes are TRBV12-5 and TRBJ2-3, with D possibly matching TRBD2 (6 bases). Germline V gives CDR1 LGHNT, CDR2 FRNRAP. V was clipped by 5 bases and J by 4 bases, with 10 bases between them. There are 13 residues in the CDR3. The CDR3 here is CASGVWGADTQYF. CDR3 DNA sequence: TGTGCTAGTGGTGTCTGGGGGGCAGATACGCAGTATTTT.

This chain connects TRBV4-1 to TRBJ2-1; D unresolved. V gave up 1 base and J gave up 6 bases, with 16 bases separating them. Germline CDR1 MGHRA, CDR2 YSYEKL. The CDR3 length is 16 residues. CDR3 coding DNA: TGCGCCAGCAGCCAAGTAAGCCCCGGTTTTTCCAATGAGCAGTTCTTC. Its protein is CASSQVSPGFSNEQFF.

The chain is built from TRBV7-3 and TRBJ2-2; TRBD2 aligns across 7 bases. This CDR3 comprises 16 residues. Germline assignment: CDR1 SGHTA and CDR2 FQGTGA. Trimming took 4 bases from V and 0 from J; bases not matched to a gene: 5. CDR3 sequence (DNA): TGTGCCAGCAGCTACTCCGGGACTACGAACACCGGGGAGCTGTTTTTT. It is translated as CASSYSGTTNTGELFF.

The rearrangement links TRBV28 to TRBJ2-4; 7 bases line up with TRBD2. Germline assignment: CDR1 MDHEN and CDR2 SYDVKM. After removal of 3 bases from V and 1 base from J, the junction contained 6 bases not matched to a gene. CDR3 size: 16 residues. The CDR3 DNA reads TGTGCCAGCAGTTTGTTGGGGGGGGTGGCCAAAAACATTCAGTACTTC. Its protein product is CASSLLGGVAKNIQYF.

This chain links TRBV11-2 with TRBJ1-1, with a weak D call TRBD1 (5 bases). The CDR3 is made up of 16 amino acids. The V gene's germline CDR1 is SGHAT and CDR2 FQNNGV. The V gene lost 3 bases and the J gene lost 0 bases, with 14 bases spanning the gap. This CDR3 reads CASSLGGVGMNTEAFF. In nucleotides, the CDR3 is TGTGCCAGCAGCTTGGGGGGGGTCGGTATGAACACTGAAGCTTTCTTT.

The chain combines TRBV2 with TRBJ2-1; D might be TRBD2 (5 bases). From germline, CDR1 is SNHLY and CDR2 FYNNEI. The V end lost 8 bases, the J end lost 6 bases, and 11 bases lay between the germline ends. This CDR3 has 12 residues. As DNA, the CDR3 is TGTGCCAGCCGAGGCGAGGGCAATGAGCAGTTCTTC. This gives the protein CASRGEGNEQFF.

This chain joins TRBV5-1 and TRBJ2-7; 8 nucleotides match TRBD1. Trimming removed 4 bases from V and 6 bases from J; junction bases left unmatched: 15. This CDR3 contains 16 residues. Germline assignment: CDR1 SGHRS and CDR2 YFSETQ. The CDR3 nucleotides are TGCGCCAGCAGCCCAGGAACAGGGGGTCCGACCTCCGAGCAGTACTTC. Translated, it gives CASSPGTGGPTSEQYF.

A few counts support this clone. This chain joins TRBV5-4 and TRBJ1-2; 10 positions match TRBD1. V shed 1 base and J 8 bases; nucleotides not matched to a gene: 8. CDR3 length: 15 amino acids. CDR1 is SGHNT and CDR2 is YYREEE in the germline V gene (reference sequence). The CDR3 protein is CASSLTRQGADGYTF. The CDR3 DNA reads TGTGCCAGCAGCTTGACCCGACAGGGGGCTGACGGCTACACCTTC.

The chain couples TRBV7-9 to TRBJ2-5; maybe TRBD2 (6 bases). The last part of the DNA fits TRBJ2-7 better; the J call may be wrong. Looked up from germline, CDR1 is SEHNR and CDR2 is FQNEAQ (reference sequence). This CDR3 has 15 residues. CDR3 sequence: CASSSVAGISYEQYF. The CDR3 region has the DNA TGTGCCAGCAGCTCGGTGGCGGGAATCTCCTACGAGCAGTACTTC.

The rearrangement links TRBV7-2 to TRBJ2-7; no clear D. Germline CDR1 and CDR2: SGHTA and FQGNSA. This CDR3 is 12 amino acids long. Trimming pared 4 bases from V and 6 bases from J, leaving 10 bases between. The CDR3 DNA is TGTGCCAGCAGCTCCAGCGCCCTCGAGCAGTACTTC. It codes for CASSSSALEQYF.